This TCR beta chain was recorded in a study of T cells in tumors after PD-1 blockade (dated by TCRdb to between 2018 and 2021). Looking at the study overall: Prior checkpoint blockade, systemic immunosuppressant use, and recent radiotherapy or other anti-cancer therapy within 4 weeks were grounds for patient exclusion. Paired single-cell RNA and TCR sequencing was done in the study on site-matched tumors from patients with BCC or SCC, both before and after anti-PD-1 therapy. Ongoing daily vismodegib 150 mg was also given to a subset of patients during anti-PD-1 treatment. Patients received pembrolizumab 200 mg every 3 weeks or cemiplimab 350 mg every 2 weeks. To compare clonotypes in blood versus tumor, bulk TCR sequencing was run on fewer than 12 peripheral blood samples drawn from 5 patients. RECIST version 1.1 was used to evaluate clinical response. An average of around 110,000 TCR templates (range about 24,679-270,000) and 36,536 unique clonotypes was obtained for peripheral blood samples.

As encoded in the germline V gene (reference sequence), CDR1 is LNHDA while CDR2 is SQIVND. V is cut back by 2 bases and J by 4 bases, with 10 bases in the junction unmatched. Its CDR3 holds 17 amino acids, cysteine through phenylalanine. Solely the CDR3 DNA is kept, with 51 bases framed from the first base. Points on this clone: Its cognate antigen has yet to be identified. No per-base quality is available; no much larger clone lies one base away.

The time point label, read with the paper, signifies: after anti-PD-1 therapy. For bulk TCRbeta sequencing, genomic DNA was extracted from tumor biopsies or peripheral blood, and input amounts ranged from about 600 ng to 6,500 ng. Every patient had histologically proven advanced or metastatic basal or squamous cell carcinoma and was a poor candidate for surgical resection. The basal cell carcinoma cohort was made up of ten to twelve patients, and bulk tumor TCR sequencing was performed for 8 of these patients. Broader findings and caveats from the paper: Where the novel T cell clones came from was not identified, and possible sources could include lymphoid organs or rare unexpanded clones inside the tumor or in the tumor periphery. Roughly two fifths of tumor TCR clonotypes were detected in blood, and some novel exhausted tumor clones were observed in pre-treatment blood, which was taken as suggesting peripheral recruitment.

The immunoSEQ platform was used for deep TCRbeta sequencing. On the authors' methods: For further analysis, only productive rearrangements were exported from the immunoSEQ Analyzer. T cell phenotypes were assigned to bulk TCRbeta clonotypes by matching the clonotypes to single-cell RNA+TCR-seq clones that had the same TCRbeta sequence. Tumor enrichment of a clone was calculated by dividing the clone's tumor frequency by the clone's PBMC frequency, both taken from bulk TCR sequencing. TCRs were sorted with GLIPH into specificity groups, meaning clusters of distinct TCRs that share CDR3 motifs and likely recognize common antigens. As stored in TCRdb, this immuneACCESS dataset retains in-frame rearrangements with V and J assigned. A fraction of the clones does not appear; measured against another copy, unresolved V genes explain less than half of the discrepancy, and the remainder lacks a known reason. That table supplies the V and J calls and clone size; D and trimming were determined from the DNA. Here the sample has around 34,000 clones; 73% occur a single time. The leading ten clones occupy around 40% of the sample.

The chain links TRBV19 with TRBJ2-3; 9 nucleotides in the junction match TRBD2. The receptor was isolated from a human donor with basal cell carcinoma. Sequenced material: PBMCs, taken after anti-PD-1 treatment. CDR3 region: CASSIPYWRGGPDTQYF. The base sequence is TGTGCCAGTAGTATACCCTACTGGCGGGGGGGCCCAGATACGCAGTATTTT.